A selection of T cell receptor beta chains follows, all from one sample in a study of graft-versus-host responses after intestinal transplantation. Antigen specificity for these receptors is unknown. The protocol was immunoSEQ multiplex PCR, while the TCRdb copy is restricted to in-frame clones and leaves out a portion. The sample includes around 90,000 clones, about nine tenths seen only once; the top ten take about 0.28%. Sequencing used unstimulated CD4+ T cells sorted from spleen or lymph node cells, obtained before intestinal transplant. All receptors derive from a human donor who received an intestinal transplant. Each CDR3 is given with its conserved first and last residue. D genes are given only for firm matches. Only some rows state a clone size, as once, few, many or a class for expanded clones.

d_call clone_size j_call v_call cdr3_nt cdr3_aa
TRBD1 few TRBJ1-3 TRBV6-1 TGTGCCAGCAGTGAGCGGACAGGGGCTGGAAACACCATATATTTT CASSERTGAGNTIYF
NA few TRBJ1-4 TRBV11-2 TGTGCCAGCAGCTTAGATCCCTGGGGAGGGGAAAAACTGTTTTTT CASSLDPWGGEKLFF
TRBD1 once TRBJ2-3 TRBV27 TGTGCCAGCAGCTTAACAGGGGTAGATACGCAGTATTTT CASSLTGVDTQYF
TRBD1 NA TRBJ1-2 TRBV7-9 TGTGCCAGCAGCTTAGGAACAGGGGTCTATGGCTACACCTTC CASSLGTGVYGYTF
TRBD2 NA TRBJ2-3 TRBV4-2 TGTGCCAGCAGCCAGGGACTAGCGGGAGAAATAGTGCAGTATTTT CASSQGLAGEIVQYF
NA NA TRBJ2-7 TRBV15 TGTGCCACCAGCAGAGAAGCGGACATTCAGGAGCAGTACTTC CATSREADIQEQYF
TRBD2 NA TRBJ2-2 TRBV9 TGTGCCAGCAGCGCCAGGCCTGGACTAGCGGGAGGAGTGAGCACCGGGGAGCTGTTTTTT CASSARPGLAGGVSTGELFF
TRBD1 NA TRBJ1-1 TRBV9 TGTGCCAGCAGCGTGGGGCGGTTGAGGGGGCAAAACACTGAAGCTTTCTTT CASSVGRLRGQNTEAFF
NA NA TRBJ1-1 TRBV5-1 TGCGCCAGCAGCTTGGGTGTCGTGAACACTGAAGCTTTCTTT CASSLGVVNTEAFF
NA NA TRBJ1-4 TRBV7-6 TGTGCCAGCAGCTTATTCTCCCGGGGGAATTTTGTGGGGATAAAACTGTTTTTT CASSLFSRGNFVGIKLFF
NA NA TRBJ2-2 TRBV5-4 TGTGCCAGCAGCGGGGGCAGGACCGGGGAGCTGTTTTTT CASSGGRTGELFF
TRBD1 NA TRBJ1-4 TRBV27 TGTGCCAGCAGCCAAAGACAGGGGGCGCGTGAAAAACTGTTTTTT CASSQRQGAREKLFF
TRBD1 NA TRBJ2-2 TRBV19 TGTGCCAGTAGTATGATGAGGGGGCGCACCGGGGAGCTGTTTTTT CASSMMRGRTGELFF
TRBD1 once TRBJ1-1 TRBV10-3 TGTGCCATCAGTGACCACGGACAGGCGAACACTGAAGCTTTCTTT CAISDHGQANTEAFF
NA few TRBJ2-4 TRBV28 TGTGCCAGCAGTACCCGTAGGGGGAGAGATAACATTCAGTACTTC CASSTRRGRDNIQYF
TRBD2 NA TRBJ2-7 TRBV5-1 TGCGCCAGCAGCGATCCTAGCGGGAGTTACGAGCAGTACTTC CASSDPSGSYEQYF
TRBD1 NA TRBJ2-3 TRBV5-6 TGTGCCAGCAGTCGGGACAGGATCCCACGGCGGACAGATACGCAGTATTTT CASSRDRIPRRTDTQYF
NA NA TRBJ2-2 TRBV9 TGTGCCAGCAGCGTAGATGGGGGGCTGGACACCGGGGAGCTGTTTTTT CASSVDGGLDTGELFF